These T cell receptor beta chains were read from a single sample in a study of vaccination and CD4 T cells after COVID-19. Their target antigens are unknown. TCRdb reanalysed the PCR reads using MiXCR and keeps one entry per CDR3 protein. The profile shows some 10,000 distinct CDR3 sequences, 58% of them singletons. The sample comprised CD4+ T cells from blood, cultured in vitro. The receptors shown here come from a human donor who had recovered from COVID-19. The CDR3 runs from the conserved cysteine through the conserved F or W. The order of the fields is D gene, V gene, J gene, clone size, CDR3 protein, CDR3 DNA. A D gene is named only where the DNA matches it firmly. Clone size appears in some rows only: once, few, many, or a class for an expanded clone.

>.|TRBV6-4|TRBJ1-6|.
CASSVTPIVGSPLHF
TGTGCCAGCAGTGTCACCCCTATCGTTGGGTCACCCCTCCACTTT
>TRBD2|TRBV30|TRBJ2-3|.
CAWEGRTSGFTDTQYF
TGTGCCTGGGAAGGGCGGACTAGCGGGTTCACAGATACGCAGTATTTT
>.|TRBV20-1|TRBJ2-3|.
CSAVGAGTDTQYF
TGCAGTGCCGTCGGGGCAGGCACAGATACGCAGTATTTT
>TRBD1|TRBV24-1|TRBJ1-5|.
CATSDGRGQQPQHF
TGTGCCACCAGTGATGGAAGGGGACAGCAGCCCCAGCATTTT
>.|TRBV5-1|TRBJ1-2|.
CASSPPGLRRSNYGYTF
TGCGCCAGCAGCCCACCAGGACTCCGCCGCTCTAACTATGGCTACACCTTC
>TRBD2|TRBV7-9|TRBJ2-5|.
CASNPSGGAGEAQYF
TGTGCCAGCAACCCTAGCGGGGGGGCAGGGGAGGCCCAGTACTTC
>.|TRBV4-1|TRBJ1-6|.
CASSPTWTDRSPLHF
TGCGCCAGCAGCCCTACCTGGACAGATAGATCACCCCTCCACTTT
>TRBD1|TRBV6-1|TRBJ1-5|few
CASSATGGNQPQHF
TGTGCCAGCAGTGCTACAGGGGGCAACCAGCCCCAGCATTTT
>.|TRBV2|TRBJ2-4|.
CASSEIPPRKDKNIQYF
TGTGCCAGCAGTGAGATTCCGCCTCGGAAGGACAAAAACATTCAGTACTTC
>TRBD2|TRBV11-3|TRBJ2-3|.
CASSPTSGDTQYF
TGTGCCAGCAGCCCGACTAGCGGCGATACGCAGTATTTT